This T cell receptor (beta chain) derives from a study of immune evolution from preneoplasia to lung adenocarcinoma. Sequencing used immunoSEQ multiplex PCR; TCRdb keeps in-frame clones, though not all of them. The sample holds 8,000 or so clones; more than 75% are singletons and the top ten take about a tenth. The sequenced sample consisted of FFPE minimally invasive lung adenocarcinoma tissue. The sequence was collected from a donor of 70 years or more with lung adenocarcinoma.

The CDR3: CASSKQGAGNTEAFF. CDR3 bases: TGTGCCAGCAGTAAACAGGGGGCTGGGAACACTGAAGCTTTCTTT. The rearrangement links TRBV6-5 to TRBJ1-1, with 9 bases lining up with TRBD1. In germline, CDR1 is MNHEY, CDR2 SVGAGI. The CDR3 extends over 15 amino acids. Trimming took 5 bases from V and 1 from J; bases not matched to a gene: 5.